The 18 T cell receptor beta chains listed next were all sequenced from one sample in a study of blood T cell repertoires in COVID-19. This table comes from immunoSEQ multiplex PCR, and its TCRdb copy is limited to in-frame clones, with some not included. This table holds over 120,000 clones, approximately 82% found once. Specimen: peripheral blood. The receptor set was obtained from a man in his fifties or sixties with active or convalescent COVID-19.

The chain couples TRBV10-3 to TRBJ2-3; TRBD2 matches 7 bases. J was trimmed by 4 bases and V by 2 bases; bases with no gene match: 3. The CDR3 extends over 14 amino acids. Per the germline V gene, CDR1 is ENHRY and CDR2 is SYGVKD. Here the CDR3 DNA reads TGTGCCATCAGTGAGCCCAGCGGGGCAGATACGCAGTATTTT. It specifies CAISEPSGADTQYF.

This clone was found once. This CDR3 reads CASRSGLAGSNEQFF. In DNA form, the CDR3 reads TGTGCCAGCAGATCAGGACTAGCGGGGAGCAATGAGCAGTTCTTC. The chain couples TRBV27 to TRBJ2-1, with 12 bases fitting TRBD2. The CDR3 has 15 residues. The junction had 6 bases not matched to a gene; V was cut back by 6 bases and J by 6 bases. Germline V gene lookup returns CDR1 MNHEY and CDR2 SMNVEV (reference sequence).

The CDR3 protein is CACEQGTLISPLHF. CDR3 nucleotide sequence: TGTGCCTGCGAGCAGGGGACCCTTATTTCACCCCTCCACTTT. The V and J genes are TRBV30 and TRBJ1-6; possible D gene TRBD1, 6 bases. Germline loops: CDR1 GTSNPN, CDR2 SVGIG (reference sequence). Trimming took off 6 bases at V and 9 bases at J, with 18 bases between the two ends. The CDR3 contains 14 residues.

CDR3 protein: CASSPEGTGRNQPQHF. DNA of the CDR3: TGCGCCAGCAGCCCCGAGGGTACAGGGCGCAATCAGCCCCAGCATTTT. The chain has TRBV4-1 and TRBJ1-5; maybe TRBD1 (6 bases). The CDR3 runs to 16 residues. V was cut by 4 bases and J by 2 bases, with 15 bases left in between. Germline V gene data show CDR1 as MGHRA and CDR2 as YSYEKL.

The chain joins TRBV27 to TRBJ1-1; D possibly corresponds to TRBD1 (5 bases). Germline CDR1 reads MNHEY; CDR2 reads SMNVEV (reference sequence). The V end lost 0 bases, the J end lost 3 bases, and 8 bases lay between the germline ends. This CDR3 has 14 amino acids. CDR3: CASSLSGADTEAFF. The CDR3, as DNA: TGTGCCAGCAGTTTATCAGGGGCGGACACTGAAGCTTTCTTT.

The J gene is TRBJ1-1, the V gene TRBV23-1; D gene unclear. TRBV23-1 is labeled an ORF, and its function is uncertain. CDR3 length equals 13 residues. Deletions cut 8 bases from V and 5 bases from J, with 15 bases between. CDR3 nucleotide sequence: TGCGCCAGCGGCCCACATTGGAGGACTGAAGCTTTCTTT. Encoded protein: CASGPHWRTEAFF.

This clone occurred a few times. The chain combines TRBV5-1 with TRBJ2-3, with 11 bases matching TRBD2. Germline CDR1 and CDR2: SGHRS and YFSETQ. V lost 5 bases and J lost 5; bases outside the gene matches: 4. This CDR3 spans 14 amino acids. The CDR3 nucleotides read TGCGCCAGCAGTTGGGGGACTAGCGGAGATACGCAGTATTTT. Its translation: CASSWGTSGDTQYF.

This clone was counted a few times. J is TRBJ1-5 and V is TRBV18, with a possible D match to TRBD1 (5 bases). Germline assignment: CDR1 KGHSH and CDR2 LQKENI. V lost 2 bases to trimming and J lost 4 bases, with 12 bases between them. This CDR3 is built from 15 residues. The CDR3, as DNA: TGTGCCAGCTCACCAACGGGGGTAGGAAATCAGCCCCAGCATTTT. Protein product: CASSPTGVGNQPQHF.

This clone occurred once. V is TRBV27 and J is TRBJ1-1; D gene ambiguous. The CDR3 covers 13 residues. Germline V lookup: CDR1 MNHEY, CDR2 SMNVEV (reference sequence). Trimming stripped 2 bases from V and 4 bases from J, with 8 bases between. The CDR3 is CASSLGRGTEAFF. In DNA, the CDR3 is TGTGCCAGCAGTTTAGGGCGTGGCACTGAAGCTTTCTTT.

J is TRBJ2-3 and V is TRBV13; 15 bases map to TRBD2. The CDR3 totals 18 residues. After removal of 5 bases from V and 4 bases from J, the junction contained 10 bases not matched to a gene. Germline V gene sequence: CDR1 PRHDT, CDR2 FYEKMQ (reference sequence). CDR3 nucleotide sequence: TGTGCCAGCAGCGAACGGACTAGCGGGAGGGCCGTTTCAGATACGCAGTATTTT. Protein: CASSERTSGRAVSDTQYF.

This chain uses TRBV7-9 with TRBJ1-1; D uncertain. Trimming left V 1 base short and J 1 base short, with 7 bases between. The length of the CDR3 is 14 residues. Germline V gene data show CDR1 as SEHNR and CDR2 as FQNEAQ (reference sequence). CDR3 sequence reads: CASSLEATNTEAFF. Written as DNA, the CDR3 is TGTGCCAGCAGCTTAGAAGCTACGAACACTGAAGCTTTCTTT.

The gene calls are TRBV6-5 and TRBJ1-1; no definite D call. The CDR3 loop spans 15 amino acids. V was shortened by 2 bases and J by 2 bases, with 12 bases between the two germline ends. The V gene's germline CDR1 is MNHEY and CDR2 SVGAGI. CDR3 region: CASSYGGLHNTEAFF. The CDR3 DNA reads TGTGCCAGCAGTTACGGCGGACTGCATAACACTGAAGCTTTCTTT.

CDR3 sequence reads: CASSDSENSNQPQHF. CDR3 coding DNA: TGTGCCAGCAGTGACAGCGAGAATAGCAATCAGCCCCAGCATTTT. This chain uses TRBV2 with TRBJ1-5, with D hard to call. The germline V gene has CDR1 SNHLY and CDR2 FYNNEI. Trimming removed 3 bases at V and 0 bases at J, with 9 bases between. The CDR3 is made up of 15 amino acids.

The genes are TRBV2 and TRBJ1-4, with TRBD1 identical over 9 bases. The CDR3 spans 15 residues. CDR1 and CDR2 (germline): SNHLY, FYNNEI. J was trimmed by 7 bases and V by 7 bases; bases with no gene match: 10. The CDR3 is CASTPDGTGPEKLFF. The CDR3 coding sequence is TGTGCCAGCACCCCAGACGGGACAGGGCCTGAAAAACTGTTTTTT.

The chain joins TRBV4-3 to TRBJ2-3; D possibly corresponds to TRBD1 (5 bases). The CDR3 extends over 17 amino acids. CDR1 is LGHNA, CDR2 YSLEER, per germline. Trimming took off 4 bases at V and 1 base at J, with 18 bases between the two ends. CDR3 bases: TGCGCCAGCAGCCCAAGCGAGACAGACCTTGGCACAGATACGCAGTATTTT. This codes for CASSPSETDLGTDTQYF.

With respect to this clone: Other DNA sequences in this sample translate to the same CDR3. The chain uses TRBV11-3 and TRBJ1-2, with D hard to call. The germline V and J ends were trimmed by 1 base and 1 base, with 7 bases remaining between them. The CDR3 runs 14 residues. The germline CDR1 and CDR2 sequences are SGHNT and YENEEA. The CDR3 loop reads CASSLVSGNYGYTF. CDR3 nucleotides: TGTGCCAGCAGCTTAGTGTCCGGTAACTATGGCTACACCTTC.

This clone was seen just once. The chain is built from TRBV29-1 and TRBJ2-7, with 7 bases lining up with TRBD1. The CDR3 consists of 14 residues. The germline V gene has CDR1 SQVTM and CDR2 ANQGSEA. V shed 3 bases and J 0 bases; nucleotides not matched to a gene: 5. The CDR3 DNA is TGCAGCGTTGATGAGGACAGGAGCTCCTACGAGCAGTACGTC. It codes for CSVDEDRSSYEQYV.

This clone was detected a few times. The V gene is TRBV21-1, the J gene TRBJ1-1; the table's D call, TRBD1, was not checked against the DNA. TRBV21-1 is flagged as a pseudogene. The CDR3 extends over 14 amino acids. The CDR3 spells CASSSRDSNTEAFF. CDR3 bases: TGTGCCAGCAGCAGTAGGGACAGCAACACTGAAGCTTTCTTT.